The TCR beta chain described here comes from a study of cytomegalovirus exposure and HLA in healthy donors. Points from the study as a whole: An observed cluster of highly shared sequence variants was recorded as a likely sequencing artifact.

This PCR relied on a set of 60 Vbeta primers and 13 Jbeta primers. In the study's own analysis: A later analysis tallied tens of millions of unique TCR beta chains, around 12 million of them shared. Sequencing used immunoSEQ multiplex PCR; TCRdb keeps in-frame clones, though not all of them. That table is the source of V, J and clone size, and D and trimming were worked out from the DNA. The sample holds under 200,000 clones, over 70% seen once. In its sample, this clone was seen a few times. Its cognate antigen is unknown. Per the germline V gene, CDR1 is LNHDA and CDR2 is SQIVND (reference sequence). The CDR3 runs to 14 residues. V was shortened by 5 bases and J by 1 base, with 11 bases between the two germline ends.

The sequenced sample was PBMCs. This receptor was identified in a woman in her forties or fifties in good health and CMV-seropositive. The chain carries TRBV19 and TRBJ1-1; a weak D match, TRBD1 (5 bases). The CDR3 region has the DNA TGTGCCAGTAGTCGGAGCAGGGCGAACACTGAAGCTTTCTTT. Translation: CASSRSRANTEAFF.